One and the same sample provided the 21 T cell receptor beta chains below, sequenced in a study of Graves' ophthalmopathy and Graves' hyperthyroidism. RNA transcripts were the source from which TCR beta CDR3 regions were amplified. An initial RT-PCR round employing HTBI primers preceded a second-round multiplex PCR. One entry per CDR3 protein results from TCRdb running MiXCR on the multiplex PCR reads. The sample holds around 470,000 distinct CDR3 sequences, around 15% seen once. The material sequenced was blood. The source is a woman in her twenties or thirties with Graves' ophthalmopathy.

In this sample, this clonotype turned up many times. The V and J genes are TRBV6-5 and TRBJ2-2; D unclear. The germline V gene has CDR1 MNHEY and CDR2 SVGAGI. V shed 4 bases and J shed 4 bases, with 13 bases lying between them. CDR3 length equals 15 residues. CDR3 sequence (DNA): TGTGCCAGCAGTTTGAATCCCCCCTCCACCGGGGAGCTGTTTTTT. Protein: CASSLNPPSTGELFF.

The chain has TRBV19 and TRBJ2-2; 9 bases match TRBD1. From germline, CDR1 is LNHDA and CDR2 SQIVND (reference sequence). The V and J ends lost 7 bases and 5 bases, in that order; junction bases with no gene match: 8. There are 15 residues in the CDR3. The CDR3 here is CASKGQGSWTGELFF. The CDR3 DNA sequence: TGTGCCAGTAAGGGACAGGGTTCATGGACCGGGGAGCTGTTTTTT. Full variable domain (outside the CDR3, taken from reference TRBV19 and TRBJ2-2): DGGITQSPKYLFRKEGQNVTLSCEQNLNHDAMYWYRQDPGQGLRLIYYSQIVNDFQKGDIAEGYSVSREKKESFPLTVTSAQKNPTAFYLCASKGQGSWTGELFFGEGSRLTVL.

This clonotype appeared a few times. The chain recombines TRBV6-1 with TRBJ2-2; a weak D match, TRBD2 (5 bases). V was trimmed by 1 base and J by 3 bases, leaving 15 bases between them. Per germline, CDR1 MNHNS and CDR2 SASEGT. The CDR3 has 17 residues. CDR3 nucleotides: TGTGCCAGCAGTGAAGTTTTTGGGAGATCGTACACCGGGGAGCTGTTTTTT. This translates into CASSEVFGRSYTGELFF.

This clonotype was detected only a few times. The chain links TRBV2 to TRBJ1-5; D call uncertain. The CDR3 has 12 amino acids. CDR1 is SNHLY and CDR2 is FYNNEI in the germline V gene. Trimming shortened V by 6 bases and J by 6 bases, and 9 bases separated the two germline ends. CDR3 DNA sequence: TGTGCCAGCAGCGTGGACGGTCAGCCCCAGCATTTT. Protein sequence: CASSVDGQPQHF.

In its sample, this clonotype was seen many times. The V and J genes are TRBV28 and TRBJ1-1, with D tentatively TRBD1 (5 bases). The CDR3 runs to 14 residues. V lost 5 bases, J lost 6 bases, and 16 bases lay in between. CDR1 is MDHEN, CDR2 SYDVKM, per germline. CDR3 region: CASSTPLQGAEAFF. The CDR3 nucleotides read TGTGCCAGCAGTACCCCGCTTCAAGGGGCTGAAGCTTTCTTT.

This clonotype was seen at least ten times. The CDR3 reads CASSFGREATQYF. The CDR3 nucleotides are TGTGCCAGCAGTTTCGGACGGGAGGCGACCCAGTACTTC. The gene calls are TRBV12-3 or TRBV12-4 and TRBJ2-5; TRBD2 matches at 7 bases. Unmatched junction bases numbered 5, after V lost 3 bases and J lost 7 bases. The CDR3 covers 13 residues.

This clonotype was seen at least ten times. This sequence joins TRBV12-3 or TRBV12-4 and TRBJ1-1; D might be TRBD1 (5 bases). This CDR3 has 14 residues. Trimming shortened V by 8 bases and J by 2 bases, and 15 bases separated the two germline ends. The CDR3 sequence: CASGSTQGNTEAFF. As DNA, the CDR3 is TGTGCCAGCGGGAGTACCCAGGGAAACACTGAAGCTTTCTTT.

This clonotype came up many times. The CDR3 protein is CASSYPGRSNTEAFF. The CDR3 DNA reads TGTGCCAGCAGTTACCCGGGACGGTCGAACACTGAAGCTTTCTTT. The chain is built from TRBV6-5 and TRBJ1-1; the D gene is possibly TRBD1 (5 bases). CDR1 and CDR2 (germline): MNHEY, SVGAGI. The CDR3 has 15 residues. Between the trimmed V and J ends, which lost 2 bases and 1 base, there was a span of 11 bases.

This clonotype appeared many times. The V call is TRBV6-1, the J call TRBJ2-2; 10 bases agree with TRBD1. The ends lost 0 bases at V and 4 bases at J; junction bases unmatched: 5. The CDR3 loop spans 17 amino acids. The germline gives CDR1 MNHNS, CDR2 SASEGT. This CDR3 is CASSEARTGGFTGELFF. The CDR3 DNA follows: TGTGCCAGCAGTGAAGCTCGGACAGGGGGTTTCACCGGGGAGCTGTTTTTT.

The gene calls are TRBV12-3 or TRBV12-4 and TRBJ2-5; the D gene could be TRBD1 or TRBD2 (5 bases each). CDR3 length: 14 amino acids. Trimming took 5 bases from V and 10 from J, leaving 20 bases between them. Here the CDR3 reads CASSTPGTDNIQYF. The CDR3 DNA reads TGTGCCAGCAGTACACCAGGGACCGACAATATCCAGTACTTC.

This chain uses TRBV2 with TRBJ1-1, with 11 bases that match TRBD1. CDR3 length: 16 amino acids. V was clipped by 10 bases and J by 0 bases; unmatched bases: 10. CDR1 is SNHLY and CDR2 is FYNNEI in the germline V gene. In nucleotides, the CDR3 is TGTGCCACCATTCTGGACAGGGGGCTTCTGAACACTGAAGCTTTCTTT. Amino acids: CATILDRGLLNTEAFF. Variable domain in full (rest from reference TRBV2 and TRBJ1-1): EPEVTQTPSHQVTQMGQEVILRCVPISNHLYFYWYRQILGQKVEFLVSFYNNEISEKSEIFDDQFSVERPDGSNFTLKIRSTKLEDSAMYFCATILDRGLLNTEAFFGQGTRLTVV.

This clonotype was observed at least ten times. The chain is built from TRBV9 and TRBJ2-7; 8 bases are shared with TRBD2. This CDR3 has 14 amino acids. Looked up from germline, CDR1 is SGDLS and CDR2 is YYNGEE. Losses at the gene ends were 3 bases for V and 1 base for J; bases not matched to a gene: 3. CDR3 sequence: CASSAGGQSYEQYF. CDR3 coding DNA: TGTGCCAGCAGCGCGGGGGGGCAGTCCTACGAGCAGTACTTC.

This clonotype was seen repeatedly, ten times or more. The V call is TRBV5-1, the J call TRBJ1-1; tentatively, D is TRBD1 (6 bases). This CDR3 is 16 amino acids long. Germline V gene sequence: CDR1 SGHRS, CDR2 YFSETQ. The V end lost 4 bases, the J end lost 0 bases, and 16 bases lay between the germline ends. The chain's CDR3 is CASSPAAQGLNTEAFF. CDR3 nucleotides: TGCGCCAGCAGCCCCGCCGCCCAGGGGCTGAACACTGAAGCTTTCTTT.

Written as DNA, the CDR3 is TGCGCCAGCAGCGAAGCGAGCGGGACAAACTATGGCTACACCTTC. As protein: CASSEASGTNYGYTF. This chain connects TRBV5-1 to TRBJ1-2, with TRBD1 as a possible D gene (6 bases). Germline CDR1 reads SGHRS; CDR2 reads YFSETQ. This CDR3 spans 15 amino acids. V was trimmed by 4 bases and J by 2 bases, leaving 15 bases between them.

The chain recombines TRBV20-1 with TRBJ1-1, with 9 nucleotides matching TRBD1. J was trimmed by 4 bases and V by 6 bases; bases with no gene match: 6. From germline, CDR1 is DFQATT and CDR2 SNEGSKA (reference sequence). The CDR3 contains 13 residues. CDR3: CSAPQGAGTEAFF. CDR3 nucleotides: TGCAGTGCCCCACAGGGGGCAGGCACTGAAGCTTTCTTT.

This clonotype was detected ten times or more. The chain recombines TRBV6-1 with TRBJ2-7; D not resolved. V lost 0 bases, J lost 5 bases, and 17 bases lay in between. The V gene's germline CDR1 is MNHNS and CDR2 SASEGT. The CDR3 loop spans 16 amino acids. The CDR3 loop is CASSEALISQLNEQYF. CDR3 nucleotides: TGTGCCAGCAGTGAAGCGCTGATTTCCCAGCTTAACGAGCAGTACTTC.

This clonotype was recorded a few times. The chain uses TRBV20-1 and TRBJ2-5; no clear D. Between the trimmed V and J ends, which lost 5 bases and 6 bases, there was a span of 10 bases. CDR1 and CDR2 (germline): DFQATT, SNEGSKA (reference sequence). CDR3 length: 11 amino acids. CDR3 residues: CSAPRAKTQYF. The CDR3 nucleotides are TGCAGTGCTCCCAGAGCTAAGACCCAGTACTTC.

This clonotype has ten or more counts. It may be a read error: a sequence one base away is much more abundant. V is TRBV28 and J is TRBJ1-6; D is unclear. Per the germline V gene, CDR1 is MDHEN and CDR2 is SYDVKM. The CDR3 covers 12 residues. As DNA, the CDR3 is TGTGCCAGCAGTTTGGGCGGTTCACACCTCCACTTT. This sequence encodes CASSLGGSHLHF.

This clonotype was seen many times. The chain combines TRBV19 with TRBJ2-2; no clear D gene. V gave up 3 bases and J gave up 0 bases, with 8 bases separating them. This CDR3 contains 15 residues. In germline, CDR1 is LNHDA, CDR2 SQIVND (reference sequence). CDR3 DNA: TGTGCCAGTAGTATGTATCATGCGAACACCGGGGAGCTGTTTTTT. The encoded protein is CASSMYHANTGELFF.

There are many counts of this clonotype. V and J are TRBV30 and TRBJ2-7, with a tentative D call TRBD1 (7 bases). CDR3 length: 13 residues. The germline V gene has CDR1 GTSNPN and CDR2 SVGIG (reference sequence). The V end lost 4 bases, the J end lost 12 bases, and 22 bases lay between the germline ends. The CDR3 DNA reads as TGTGCCTGGAATGTCAGGGGGGACGCAGATTGGTACTTC. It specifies CAWNVRGDADWYF.

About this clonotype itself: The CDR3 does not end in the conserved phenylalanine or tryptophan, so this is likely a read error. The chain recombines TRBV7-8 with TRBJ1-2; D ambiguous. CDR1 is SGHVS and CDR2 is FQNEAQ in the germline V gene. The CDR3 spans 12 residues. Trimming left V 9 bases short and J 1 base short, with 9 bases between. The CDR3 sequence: CASSLNNYGYTY. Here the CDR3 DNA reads TGTGCCAGTAGCCTAAATAACTATGGCTACACCTAC.